This entry lists 30 T cell receptor beta chains sequenced from one sample in a study of post-analysis software for immune sequencing data. Findings of the study overall: TRBV5-6, TRBV5-1 and TRBV20-1 belonged to a set of about five TRBV segments that were more frequent in patients than controls.

Carried by the TCR beta cDNA libraries were unique molecular identifiers. TCRdb reprocessed the PCR reads via MiXCR and lists one record per CDR3 protein. The repertoire consists of 750,000 to 950,000 distinct CDR3 sequences, with about 45% occurring once and the leading ten covering roughly 4.5%. The antigens of these receptors remain unknown. The sample taken for sequencing was blood. Every receptor here comes from a girl between 10 and 17 years old with multiple sclerosis.

This clonotype has just a few counts. At one of its ends the junction is not consistent with the germline gene, which may arise from a read error. V gene TRBV2 combines with J gene TRBJ2-7, with a possible D match to TRBD2 (6 bases). The germline V gene encodes CDR1 SNHLY and CDR2 FYNNEI. CDR3 size: 14 residues. Here the CDR3 reads CASTEGRLAYEQYF. The CDR3 DNA is TGTGCCAGCACTGAAGGGAGACTAGCCTACGAGCAGTACTTC.

This clonotype was observed a few times. The genes are TRBV6-5 and TRBJ2-4; 8 bases line up with TRBD2. The DNA end lines up better with TRBJ2-7; the J call may be wrong. CDR3 length equals 15 residues. Germline V CDR1 and CDR2: MNHEY, SVGAGI. CDR3 nucleotide sequence: TGTGCCAGCAGAACTAGCGGACCCTTTTCCGACGAGCAGTACTTC. It is translated as CASRTSGPFSDEQYF.

This chain uses TRBV6-1 with TRBJ2-2; TRBD1 is a possible D gene (5 bases). Trimming took 6 bases from V and 0 from J, leaving 11 bases between them. This CDR3 region has 15 residues. The germline CDR1 and CDR2 sequences are MNHNS and SASEGT. CDR3 DNA: TGTGCCAGCAGCAGGACACCAGCGAACACCGGGGAGCTGTTTTTT. Translation: CASSRTPANTGELFF.

The genes are TRBV10-3 and TRBJ2-7; 11 nucleotides line up with TRBD2. The CDR3 loop spans 15 amino acids. CDR1 is ENHRY, CDR2 SYGVKD, per germline. Trimming at V came to 6 bases and at J to 2 bases, leaving 6 bases not matched to a gene. CDR3 nucleotide sequence: TGTGCCATCAGCCGGGGGGGACTAGCGGCCTACGAGCAGTACTTC. This translates into CAISRGGLAAYEQYF.

In its sample, this clonotype was seen a few times. This chain joins TRBV20-1 and TRBJ2-3, with 11 bases aligning to TRBD2. CDR1 is DFQATT and CDR2 is SNEGSKA in the germline V gene (reference sequence). The CDR3 is 16 amino acids. Unmatched junction bases numbered 10, after V lost 3 bases and J lost 5 bases. CDR3 bases: TGCAGTGCTAGGAGACTACTAGCGGGAGCGGTAGATACGCAGTATTTT. As protein: CSARRLLAGAVDTQYF.

The V and J genes are TRBV6-1 and TRBJ2-5; no clear D gene. Trimming shortened V by 8 bases and J by 2 bases, and 24 bases separated the two germline ends. The CDR3 is 17 amino acids. CDR1 is MNHNS and CDR2 is SASEGT in the germline V gene. The CDR3 is CASRVFGFSGPQETQYF. The CDR3 bases are TGTGCCAGCCGGGTCTTTGGGTTTTCGGGTCCGCAAGAGACCCAGTACTTC.

The V call is TRBV3-1, the J call TRBJ2-4; perhaps TRBD1 as D (6 bases). Germline CDR1 is LGHDT and CDR2 is YNNKEL (reference sequence). The CDR3 totals 14 residues. Trimming cost V 2 bases and J 5 bases, with 10 bases left between them. The CDR3 here is CASSQRDTQNIQYF. CDR3 coding DNA: TGTGCCAGCAGCCAACGGGACACGCAAAACATTCAGTACTTC. The variable domain in full, with the rest retrieved from reference TRBV3-1 and TRBJ2-4, is DTAVSQTPKYLVTQMGNDKSIKCEQNLGHDTMYWYKQDSKKFLKIMFSYNNKELIINETVPNRFSPKSPDKAHLNLHINSLELGDSAVYFCASSQRDTQNIQYFGAGTRLSVL.

The V call is TRBV20-1, the J call TRBJ2-7, with 12 bases fitting TRBD2. J was trimmed by 2 bases and V by 4 bases; bases with no gene match: 3. Per the germline V gene, CDR1 is DFQATT and CDR2 is SNEGSKA (reference sequence). The CDR3 is made up of 14 amino acids. This CDR3 reads CSAKTSGSPYEQYF. CDR3 in DNA: TGCAGTGCTAAGACTAGCGGGAGCCCCTACGAGCAGTACTTC.

This chain links TRBV7-9 with TRBJ2-7; the D is unclear. The germline V gene has CDR1 SEHNR and CDR2 FQNEAQ (reference sequence). The V end lost 7 bases, the J end lost 6 bases, and 10 bases lay between the germline ends. The length of the CDR3 is 11 residues. The DNA of the CDR3 is TGTGCCAGCACCGACGGCCTCGAGCAGTACTTC. This sequence encodes CASTDGLEQYF.

The V call is TRBV29-1, the J call TRBJ2-7; D is unresolved. CDR1 and CDR2 from the germline V gene are SQVTM and ANQGSEA. The CDR3 is 13 amino acids. Trimming left V 4 bases short and J 6 bases short, with 16 bases between. The CDR3 region has the DNA TGCAGCGTTGGGTCTACCCCTGGGCGCGAGCAGTACTTC. This sequence encodes CSVGSTPGREQYF.

This clonotype has ten or more counts. DNA for the CDR3: TGTGCCAGCAGTAATCTCTACGAGCAGTACTTC. Encoded protein: CASSNLYEQYF. The J gene is TRBJ2-7, the V gene TRBV6-1; no reliable D call. CDR1 and CDR2 (germline): MNHNS, SASEGT. Trimming shortened V by 5 bases and J by 3 bases, and 5 bases separated the two germline ends. This CDR3 has 11 amino acids.

The genes are TRBV7-2 and TRBJ2-5; D is ambiguous. The CDR3 is 13 amino acids. Per germline, CDR1 SGHTA and CDR2 FQGNSA. V was shortened by 5 bases and J by 5 bases, with 12 bases between the two germline ends. The CDR3 is CASSPRAPETQYF. The CDR3 DNA sequence: TGTGCCAGCAGCCCCCGGGCCCCCGAGACCCAGTACTTC. Full variable domain (rest looked up from reference TRBV7-2 and TRBJ2-5): GAGVSQSPSNKVTEKGKDVELRCDPISGHTALYWYRQSLGQGLEFLIYFQGNSAPDKSGLPSDRFSAERTGGSVSTLTIQRTQQEDSAVYLCASSPRAPETQYFGPGTRLLVL.

The rearrangement links TRBV20-1 to TRBJ1-4; D gene unclear. V was pared by 0 bases and J by 8 bases, with 13 bases between. This CDR3 has 14 residues. Germline-derived CDR1 and CDR2 are DFQATT and SNEGSKA (reference sequence). Here the CDR3 reads CSARDYGFQEKLFF. The DNA for the CDR3 is TGCAGTGCTAGAGATTATGGGTTTCAGGAAAAACTGTTTTTT.

In this sample, this clonotype turned up once. The chain joins TRBV4-2 to TRBJ1-2; D may be TRBD1 (6 bases). V was shortened by 2 bases and J by 2 bases, with 15 bases between the two germline ends. CDR3 length: 16 amino acids. Germline V gene lookup returns CDR1 LGHNA and CDR2 YNFKEQ. Here the CDR3 DNA reads TGTGCCAGCAGCCAAAACCCGACAGGAGTGAACTATGGCTACACCTTC. Translated, it gives CASSQNPTGVNYGYTF.

The chain couples TRBV7-2 to TRBJ2-1; TRBD1 matches 9 bases. Germline lookup yields CDR1 SGHTA and CDR2 FQGNSA. The CDR3 contains 15 residues. With V trimmed by 4 bases and J by 8 bases, 9 bases remained unmatched. The CDR3 DNA reads TGTACCAGCAGCTCGTCCGGGACAGGGTATTATGAGCAGTTCTTC. Encoded protein: CTSSSSGTGYYEQFF.

Points on this clonotype: A read error may account for a junction end that differs from germline. The chain links TRBV9 to TRBJ2-5, with 7 bases matching TRBD2. Germline V lookup: CDR1 SGDLS, CDR2 YYNGEE. This CDR3 comprises 14 residues. The CDR3 here is CASSVAGSQETQYF. The CDR3 nucleotides are TGTGCCAGCAGTGTAGCGGGCTCCCAAGAGACCCAGTACTTC.

This clonotype was detected a few times. The junction and the germline gene differ at one end; a read error may be behind it. The chain carries TRBV7-9 and TRBJ2-5; 7 positions agree with TRBD1. In germline, CDR1 is SEHNR, CDR2 FQNEAQ (reference sequence). The CDR3 length is 14 residues. This chain's CDR3 is CAGSLPGTVRTQYF. CDR3 coding DNA: TGTGCCGGCAGCTTACCCGGGACAGTTAGGACCCAGTACTTC.

J is TRBJ1-1 and V is TRBV28; D gene ambiguous. Trimming pared 6 bases from V and 5 bases from J, leaving 13 bases between. Looked up from germline, CDR1 is MDHEN and CDR2 is SYDVKM. CDR3 length: 13 residues. CDR3 in amino acids: CASSYFSGTEAFF. As DNA, the CDR3 is TGTGCCAGCAGCTACTTCTCGGGGACTGAAGCTTTCTTT.

This chain uses TRBV10-3 with TRBJ2-3; D is ambiguous. This CDR3 comprises 14 residues. The germline gives CDR1 ENHRY, CDR2 SYGVKD. V was shortened by 0 bases and J by 6 bases, with 10 bases between the two germline ends. Written as DNA, the CDR3 is TGTGCCATCAGTGAGTCTGACCGGTGGGATACGCAGTATTTT. Its protein is CAISESDRWDTQYF.

This rearrangement joins TRBV28 to TRBJ2-5; 7 positions match TRBD1. Germline CDR1 and CDR2: MDHEN and SYDVKM. V lost 10 bases, J lost 11 bases, and 10 bases stayed unmatched. The CDR3 covers 11 residues. The CDR3: CATRVTGEQYF. CDR3 DNA sequence: TGTGCCACTAGGGTAACAGGGGAGCAGTACTTC.

For this clonotype: This sequence may be a read error, since a much larger clone differs from it by one base. The chain carries TRBV12-3 or TRBV12-4 and TRBJ2-4, with 13 nucleotides matching TRBD2. The J call may be wrong; the DNA end is better matched by TRBJ2-7. The CDR3 has 13 residues. CDR3 sequence reads: CASRTSGRHEQYF. For the CDR3, the DNA is TGTGCCAGCAGGACTAGCGGGAGGCACGAGCAGTACTTC.

This chain connects TRBV20-1 to TRBJ2-1, with D possibly being TRBD1 or TRBD2 (5 bases each). V lost 6 bases to trimming and J lost 0 bases, with 15 bases between them. The V gene's germline CDR1 is DFQATT and CDR2 SNEGSKA (reference sequence). The CDR3 extends over 15 amino acids. This chain's CDR3 is CSAPGTESSYNEQFF. In nucleotides, the CDR3 is TGCAGTGCCCCTGGGACCGAGAGCTCCTACAATGAGCAGTTCTTC.

The CDR3 reads CASSAGDSPNQPQHF. CDR3 sequence (DNA): TGTGCCAGCAGCGCAGGGGACAGCCCCAATCAGCCCCAGCATTTT. The chain uses TRBV9 and TRBJ1-5; 7 bases map to TRBD1. The length of the CDR3 is 15 residues. Germline assignment: CDR1 SGDLS and CDR2 YYNGEE. J lost 3 bases, V lost 3 bases, and 6 bases had no gene match.

The chain uses TRBV2 and TRBJ1-4; TRBD1 matches 7 bases. The germline V gene has CDR1 SNHLY and CDR2 FYNNEI. The V segment lost 8 bases and the J segment 6 bases; nucleotides outside the gene matches: 15. The CDR3 totals 16 residues. The CDR3 DNA sequence: TGTGCCAGCCAGATACTGACAGGGAAAGACCATGAAAAACTGTTTTTT. Translating it yields CASQILTGKDHEKLFF.

The rearrangement links TRBV29-1 to TRBJ1-1; D is uncertain. This CDR3 contains 13 residues. V lost 8 bases and J lost 3, with 16 bases in between. Germline CDR1 and CDR2: SQVTM and ANQGSEA. The CDR3 DNA reads TGCAGCTCCTTGGGAGGGAGGGACACTGAAGCTTTCTTT. Its protein product is CSSLGGRDTEAFF.

In the case of this clonotype: A single base separates this from a much larger clone, so it may be a read error. V is TRBV7-9 and J is TRBJ1-1, with unresolved D. CDR1 SEHNR and CDR2 FQNEAQ come from the germline V gene (reference sequence). Trimming took 5 bases from V and 1 from J, leaving 8 bases between them. CDR3 length equals 13 residues. In nucleotides, the CDR3 is TGTGCCAGCAGCCAGGCACGGAACACTGAAGCTTTCTTT. Encoded protein: CASSQARNTEAFF.

The chain has TRBV6-1 and TRBJ1-5; D ambiguous. There are 16 residues in the CDR3. Trimming removed 0 bases at V and 2 bases at J, with 11 bases between. Per germline, CDR1 MNHNS and CDR2 SASEGT. The CDR3 region is CASSEALRFGNQPQHF. DNA of the CDR3: TGTGCCAGCAGTGAAGCGCTTCGGTTCGGCAATCAGCCCCAGCATTTT.

The chain combines TRBV28 with TRBJ2-5; D is unresolved. The J call may be wrong; the DNA end is better matched by TRBJ2-7. Germline CDR1 MDHEN, CDR2 SYDVKM. This CDR3 has 12 residues. The CDR3: CASRERANEQYF. The CDR3 coding sequence is TGTGCCAGCAGGGAACGTGCGAACGAGCAGTACTTC.

As for this clonotype: Since a much larger clone is just one base distant, this may be a read error. The DNA for the CDR3 is TGCAGCGTGGGAAAATTAGCCTACAATGAGCAGTACTTC. Amino acids: CSVGKLAYNEQYF. V gene TRBV29-1 combines with J gene TRBJ2-4; no clear D. This CDR3 is 13 amino acids long. V was pared by 6 bases and J by 13 bases, with 22 bases between. Germline-derived CDR1 and CDR2 are SQVTM and ANQGSEA.

The chain couples TRBV6-5 to TRBJ2-5; a weak D match, TRBD1 (5 bases). Trimming shortened V by 4 bases and J by 2 bases, and 11 bases separated the two germline ends. The CDR3 length is 14 residues. Per germline, CDR1 MNHEY and CDR2 SVGAGI. The CDR3 DNA reads as TGTGCCAGCAGTTTCAGGGATCGGCAAGAGACCCAGTACTTC. Amino acids: CASSFRDRQETQYF.